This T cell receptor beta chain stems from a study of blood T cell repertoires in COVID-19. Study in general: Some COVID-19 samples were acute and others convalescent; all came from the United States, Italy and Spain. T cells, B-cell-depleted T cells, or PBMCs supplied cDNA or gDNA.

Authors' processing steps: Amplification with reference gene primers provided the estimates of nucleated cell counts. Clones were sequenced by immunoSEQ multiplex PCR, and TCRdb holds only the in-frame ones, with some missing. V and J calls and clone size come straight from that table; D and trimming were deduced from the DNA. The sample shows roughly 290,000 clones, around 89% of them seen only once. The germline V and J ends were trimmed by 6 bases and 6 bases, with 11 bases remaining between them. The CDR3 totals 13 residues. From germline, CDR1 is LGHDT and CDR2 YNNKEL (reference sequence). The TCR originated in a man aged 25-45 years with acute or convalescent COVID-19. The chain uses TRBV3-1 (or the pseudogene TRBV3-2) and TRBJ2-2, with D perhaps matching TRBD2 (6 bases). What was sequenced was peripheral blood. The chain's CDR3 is CASSTRGSGELFF. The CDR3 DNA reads TGTGCCAGCAGTACCCGGGGGTCCGGGGAGCTGTTTTTT.